A single sample is the source of the 9 T cell receptor beta chains below, sequenced in a study of CD8+CD57+ T cells in acquired aplastic anemia. Researchers used genomic DNA as the template to profile TCR beta VDJ and CDR3. Via MiXCR, TCRdb re-called the reads, giving one row per CDR3 protein. The sample has roughly 190,000 distinct CDR3 sequences; approximately 52% are singletons. The sequencing sample was made of sorted CD4+, CD8+, or CD8+CD57+ T cells (not recorded which) from PBMCs. The receptor source for this set is a human donor in good health, serving as a control.

This clonotype was seen only a few times. The chain joins TRBV29-1 to TRBJ2-7, with D possibly matching TRBD2 (6 bases). Trimming left V 0 bases short and J 0 bases short, with 15 bases between. From germline, CDR1 is SQVTM and CDR2 ANQGSEA. This CDR3 contains 16 residues. Written as DNA, the CDR3 is TGCAGCGTTGAAGATCGTCGGCGGGGATTCTCCTACGAGCAGTACTTC. Protein sequence: CSVEDRRRGFSYEQYF.

This clonotype was recorded at least ten times. The chain uses TRBV7-2 and TRBJ1-5, with 9 bases fitting TRBD1. The germline V gene encodes CDR1 SGHTA and CDR2 FQGNSA. This CDR3 contains 19 residues. Losses at the gene ends were 1 base for V and 0 bases for J; bases not matched to a gene: 10. DNA for the CDR3: TGTGCCAGCAGCTTAGGGGTGGGACAGGGCGGAGTTAGCAATCAGCCCCAGCATTTT. It yields the protein CASSLGVGQGGVSNQPQHF.

The chain links TRBV24-1 to TRBJ1-5; no firm D call. V was shortened by 3 bases and J by 5 bases, with 10 bases between the two germline ends. The germline V gene encodes CDR1 KGHDR and CDR2 SFDVKD. The CDR3 consists of 14 residues. The CDR3 loop reads CATSDPSGDQPQHF. In DNA form, the CDR3 reads TGTGCCACCAGTGATCCCTCGGGAGATCAGCCCCAGCATTTT.

This clonotype was seen many times. The genes are TRBV9 and TRBJ2-7; 12 bases map to TRBD2. V trimming: 3 bases; J trimming: 5 bases; junction bases outside the gene matches: 3. The CDR3 contains 14 residues. From germline, CDR1 is SGDLS and CDR2 YYNGEE. CDR3 in amino acids: CASSAGLAGHEQYF. CDR3 coding DNA: TGTGCCAGCAGCGCGGGACTAGCGGGCCACGAGCAGTACTTC.

This clonotype has more than one count but fewer than ten. The rearrangement links TRBV24-1 to TRBJ2-5; D is possibly TRBD1 (6 bases). The CDR3 length is 13 residues. Germline V gene sequence: CDR1 KGHDR, CDR2 SFDVKD. V lost 3 bases and J lost 5, with 9 bases in between. CDR3 loop: CATSDQGTETQYF. Written as DNA, the CDR3 is TGTGCCACCAGTGATCAGGGGACGGAGACCCAGTACTTC.

Remarks on this clonotype: Germline is not matched at one junction end, which may reflect a read error. The rearrangement joins TRBV5-1 to TRBJ1-1; D ambiguous. The CDR3 extends over 16 amino acids. Germline V gene sequence: CDR1 SGHRS, CDR2 YFSETQ. CDR3 residues: CASSRWTQAGDTEAFF. CDR3 DNA sequence: TGTGCCAGCAGCCGGTGGACTCAGGCAGGAGACACTGAAGCTTTCTTT.

This clonotype came up a few times. The CDR3: CATSDRAGAGDTQYF. CDR3 sequence (DNA): TGTGCCACCAGTGACCGAGCGGGAGCGGGTGATACGCAGTATTTT. The chain couples TRBV24-1 to TRBJ2-3, with TRBD2 matching 8 bases. Germline CDR1 KGHDR, CDR2 SFDVKD. Trimming removed 4 bases from V and 6 bases from J; junction bases left unmatched: 8. The CDR3 covers 15 residues.

This clonotype was detected many times. A much bigger clone sits one base away, suggesting this may be a read error. V is TRBV25-1 and J is TRBJ2-3; 7 positions match TRBD2. After removal of 3 bases from V and 4 bases from J, the junction contained 10 bases not matched to a gene. This CDR3 is 16 amino acids long. Germline assignment: CDR1 MGHDK and CDR2 SYGVNS. The CDR3, as DNA: TGTGCCAGCAGTGACTTCGACCCCGGGGGGTCAGATACGCAGTATTTT. Residues: CASSDFDPGGSDTQYF.

The table lists this clonotype with many counts. The chain is built from TRBV27 and TRBJ1-5; 7 bases align to TRBD1. The CDR3 loop spans 15 amino acids. Trimming at V came to 2 bases and at J to 2 bases, leaving 3 bases not matched to a gene. Per the germline V gene, CDR1 is MNHEY and CDR2 is SMNVEV (reference sequence). The CDR3 region is CASSLRGLGNQPQHF. CDR3 in DNA: TGTGCCAGCAGTTTAAGGGGGCTCGGCAATCAGCCCCAGCATTTT.